This paragraph covers one TCR beta chain sequence. Its antigen is unknown. The entry originates in a study of CD8+ T cells in alopecia areata. On the study more broadly: After 6 to 18 months of tofacitinib, follow-up continued 6 months off drug. Study results and caveats: Significant decreases in scalp clonality and expanded CD8+ clones followed tofacitinib treatment.

Germline-derived CDR1 and CDR2 are SGHNT and YYREEE (reference sequence). Trimming pared 4 bases from V and 0 bases from J, leaving 8 bases between. The CDR3 consists of 14 residues. Described treatment: oral pan-JAK inhibitor, 5-10 mg twice daily. Isolated RNA was reverse transcribed into cDNA used as the sequencing template. Profiled with immunoSEQ multiplex PCR; TCRdb holds only in-frame clones, not every one. This table has roughly 140,000 clones, around four fifths appearing once. The TCR originated in a human donor with alopecia areata. The chain recombines TRBV5-4 with TRBJ2-4; D remains unclear. The starting material was CD8+ T cells sorted from blood, obtained at week 4, from a patient treated with tofacitinib. This chain's CDR3 is CASSDPLAKNIQYF. CDR3 DNA sequence: TGTGCCAGCAGCGACCCTCTAGCCAAAAACATTCAGTACTTC.